These 28 T cell receptor beta chains came from one sample sequenced in a study of sequential checkpoint blockade in melanoma. Treatment defined: randomized to nivolumab then ipilimumab (arm A) or the reverse (arm B). Profiled with immunoSEQ multiplex PCR; TCRdb holds only in-frame clones, not every one. Of about 25,000 clones listed, 75% to 80% were seen once; the top ten hold more than 20%. The material was CD8+ T cells sorted from blood (inferred from file names), obtained from a patient given nivolumab and ipilimumab in sequence. These receptors were taken from a human donor with melanoma.

The rearrangement links TRBV19 to TRBJ1-5, with a weak D call TRBD1 (6 bases). The CDR3 runs 18 residues. From germline, CDR1 is LNHDA and CDR2 SQIVND (reference sequence). Trimming pared 5 bases from V and 0 bases from J, leaving 20 bases between. The CDR3 coding sequence is TGTGCCAGTAGTTCCTACGGGGGGCGCCTCTATAGCAATCAGCCCCAGCATTTT. Its translation: CASSSYGGRLYSNQPQHF.

This rearrangement joins TRBV7-9 to TRBJ1-2; D not certain. Trimming removed 5 bases from V and 6 bases from J, with 7 bases in between. This CDR3 comprises 11 residues. CDR1 and CDR2 (germline): SEHNR, FQNEAQ (reference sequence). The CDR3 DNA follows: TGTGCCAGCAGCCAATCGGATGGCTACACCTTC. As protein: CASSQSDGYTF.

With regard to this clone: The junction and the germline gene differ at one end; a read error may be behind it. The rearrangement links TRBV7-9 to TRBJ1-2; D call uncertain. The CDR3 has 11 residues. The germline V gene encodes CDR1 SEHNR and CDR2 FQNEAQ (reference sequence). The CDR3 DNA reads TGTGCCAGCAGCTCTAAGGACGGGGTCCTCTTC. As protein: CASSSKDGVLF.

The chain has TRBV10-2 and TRBJ1-1; 7 nucleotides agree with TRBD1. V dropped 8 bases and J dropped 10; count of bases not matched to a gene: 13. This CDR3 has 13 residues. Germline V gene sequence: CDR1 WSHSY, CDR2 SAAADI. The CDR3 nucleotides read TGCGCCAGCGATTCTACAGGGGAATCTGGAGCTTTCTTT. It yields the protein CASDSTGESGAFF.

This chain uses TRBV29-1 with TRBJ2-1; 10 bases agree with TRBD1. The CDR3 has 13 residues. The V segment lost 7 bases and the J segment 6 bases; nucleotides outside the gene matches: 6. Germline lookup yields CDR1 SQVTM and CDR2 ANQGSEA. For the CDR3, the DNA is TGCAGCGCCGCCGGGACAGGGGTCAATGAGCAGTTCTTC. Its protein is CSAAGTGVNEQFF.

The chain couples TRBV19 to TRBJ2-3; D uncertain. This CDR3 region has 14 residues. Germline CDR1 is LNHDA and CDR2 is SQIVND (reference sequence). Trimming pared 4 bases from V and 2 bases from J, leaving 10 bases between. The CDR3 nucleotides are TGTGCCAGTAGTACCCCAGATTACACAGATACGCAGTATTTT. Residues: CASSTPDYTDTQYF.

The CDR3 spells CASSLWQGANTEAFF. The CDR3 coding sequence is TGTGCCAGCAGCTTATGGCAGGGGGCGAACACTGAAGCTTTCTTT. This sequence joins TRBV7-9 and TRBJ1-1; TRBD1 matches 8 bases. CDR3 length: 15 residues. CDR1 is SEHNR, CDR2 FQNEAQ, per germline (reference sequence). The V gene end was trimmed by 2 bases and the J gene end by 1 base; junction bases not matched to a gene: 3. The full variable domain, completed using reference TRBV7-9 and TRBJ1-1, is DTGVSQNPRHKITKRGQNVTFRCDPISEHNRLYWYRQTLGQGPEFLTYFQNEAQLEKSRLLSDRFSAERPKGSFSTLEIQRTEQGDSAMYLCASSLWQGANTEAFFGQGTRLTVV.

The genes are TRBV27 and TRBJ2-5; tentatively, D is TRBD2 (5 bases). The end of the DNA aligns better with TRBJ2-7, so the J call may be wrong. This CDR3 has 15 amino acids. Germline V lookup: CDR1 MNHEY, CDR2 SMNVEV (reference sequence). The CDR3 nucleotides read TGTGCCAGCAGTTTATTTACTAGTAGGGACTACGAGCAGTACTTC. Encoded protein: CASSLFTSRDYEQYF.

This chain joins TRBV4-1 and TRBJ2-3; D is ambiguous. Trimming took off 4 bases at V and 5 bases at J, with 10 bases between the two ends. The CDR3 is 13 amino acids. CDR1 is MGHRA, CDR2 YSYEKL, per germline. The DNA of the CDR3 is TGCGCCAGCAGCCTTAGTAGAGTAGATACGCAGTATTTT. Residues: CASSLSRVDTQYF.

The chain has TRBV4-1 and TRBJ2-3; the D is unclear. The CDR3 runs to 13 residues. V shed 3 bases and J shed 3 bases, with 7 bases lying between them. The germline gives CDR1 MGHRA, CDR2 YSYEKL. The CDR3 coding sequence is TGCGCCAGCAGCCAGCCCGGGACAGATACGCAGTATTTT. Protein sequence: CASSQPGTDTQYF.

J is TRBJ2-1 and V is TRBV7-2; 10 bases fit TRBD2. V was clipped by 6 bases and J by 7 bases; unmatched bases: 12. This CDR3 has 16 residues. The germline V gene encodes CDR1 SGHTA and CDR2 FQGNSA. CDR3 loop: CASSQLLAGSGNEQFF. The CDR3 DNA sequence: TGTGCCAGCAGTCAATTACTAGCGGGATCTGGTAATGAGCAGTTCTTC. The full variable domain, its missing parts supplied by reference TRBV7-2 and TRBJ2-1, is GAGVSQSPSNKVTEKGKDVELRCDPISGHTALYWYRQSLGQGLEFLIYFQGNSAPDKSGLPSDRFSAERTGGSVSTLTIQRTQQEDSAVYLCASSQLLAGSGNEQFFGPGTRLTVL.

This clone has just a few counts. The chain joins TRBV6-4 to TRBJ2-7; 8 bases map to TRBD1. CDR1 MRHNA and CDR2 SNTAGT come from the germline V gene. After removal of 4 bases from V and 0 bases from J, the junction contained 5 bases not matched to a gene. The CDR3 has 15 amino acids. The CDR3 nucleotides are TGTGCCAGCAGTGCCAATACAGGGGGCTCCTACGAGCAGTACTTC. Its protein is CASSANTGGSYEQYF.

The rearrangement joins TRBV5-4 to TRBJ2-7; 9 bases fit TRBD1. This CDR3 is 15 amino acids long. V gave up 1 base and J gave up 6 bases; unmatched junction bases: 8. CDR1 and CDR2 from the germline V gene are SGHNT and YYREEE (reference sequence). CDR3 sequence reads: CASSLRQGDRGEQYF. The CDR3 DNA is TGTGCCAGCAGCTTGAGACAGGGGGATCGCGGCGAGCAGTACTTC.

V gene TRBV29-1 combines with J gene TRBJ2-7; a weak D match, TRBD1 (6 bases). The CDR3 consists of 13 residues. Looked up from germline, CDR1 is SQVTM and CDR2 is ANQGSEA. Trimming pared 4 bases from V and 2 bases from J, leaving 12 bases between. CDR3: CSVGGTSTYEQYF. The CDR3 nucleotides are TGCAGCGTTGGTGGGACATCAACCTACGAGCAGTACTTC.

The J gene is TRBJ1-2, the V gene TRBV27, with D hard to call. The CDR3 extends over 15 amino acids. With 6 bases removed from V and 4 bases from J, the gap between germline ends came to 18 bases. The germline V gene has CDR1 MNHEY and CDR2 SMNVEV (reference sequence). The CDR3 is CASSFRRSAGYGYTF. The DNA for the CDR3 is TGTGCCAGCAGCTTCCGACGCTCGGCGGGCTATGGCTACACCTTC.

This sequence joins TRBV5-1 and TRBJ2-1; TRBD2 might be the D (5 bases). Germline V gives CDR1 SGHRS, CDR2 YFSETQ. The CDR3 has 17 residues. V lost 0 bases and J lost 3, with 16 bases in between. The CDR3 loop reads CASSLAGSWEIYNEQFF. The CDR3 DNA is TGCGCCAGCAGCTTGGCGGGTAGCTGGGAGATCTACAATGAGCAGTTCTTC.

CDR3 in amino acids: CASSFASGSTDTQYF. The CDR3 DNA reads TGTGCCAGCAGTTTCGCTAGCGGGAGCACAGATACGCAGTATTTT. The chain employs TRBV28 and TRBJ2-3, with TRBD2 matching over 8 bases. Trimming took 3 bases from V and 0 from J; bases not matched to a gene: 2. This CDR3 has 15 amino acids. Germline V gene data show CDR1 as MDHEN and CDR2 as SYDVKM.

The chain has TRBV6-5 and TRBJ2-1, with TRBD1 matching 9 bases. Germline V gene data show CDR1 as MNHEY and CDR2 as SVGAGI. V lost 4 bases and J lost 2; bases outside the gene matches: 3. This CDR3 spans 15 amino acids. The CDR3 here is CASSLGQGPYNEQFF. CDR3 nucleotide sequence: TGTGCCAGCAGTTTGGGACAGGGTCCCTACAATGAGCAGTTCTTC.

This clone was found a few times. V and J are TRBV6-6 and TRBJ1-3; no firm D call. This CDR3 has 14 residues. The ends were cut back, 2 bases at V and 0 bases at J, with 5 bases in the middle. CDR1 and CDR2 from the germline V gene are MNHNY and SVGAGI (reference sequence). The CDR3 DNA reads TGTGCCAGCAGTTACACAGCCTCTGGAAACACCATATATTTT. It specifies CASSYTASGNTIYF.

V usage is TRBV6-1 and J usage is TRBJ1-2; D perhaps matches TRBD1 (5 bases). The CDR3 extends over 15 amino acids. V was shortened by 2 bases and J by 0 bases, with 10 bases between the two germline ends. From germline, CDR1 is MNHNS and CDR2 SASEGT. In nucleotides, the CDR3 is TGTGCCAGCAGTGAACGTGTAGGGGCTAACTATGGCTACACCTTC. This codes for CASSERVGANYGYTF.

The V gene is TRBV27, the J gene TRBJ1-5, with D maybe TRBD1 (6 bases). The CDR3 has 14 residues. Trimming shortened V by 5 bases and J by 5 bases, and 13 bases separated the two germline ends. Germline-derived CDR1 and CDR2 are MNHEY and SMNVEV (reference sequence). For the CDR3, the DNA is TGTGCCAGCAGTGTAAACAGGGCTGATCAGCCCCAGCATTTT. Translation: CASSVNRADQPQHF.

The table lists this clone with a few counts. The J gene is TRBJ2-7, the V gene TRBV7-2; TRBD2 matches 13 bases. The CDR3 runs 13 residues. The trim removed 6 bases at V and 6 bases at J, leaving 2 bases unmatched. From germline, CDR1 is SGHTA and CDR2 FQGNSA. CDR3 nucleotides: TGTGCCAGCAGAACTAGCGGGAGGGGCGAGCAGTACTTC. Translating it yields CASRTSGRGEQYF.

The chain carries TRBV2 and TRBJ2-5; 8 bases map to TRBD2. Trimming cost V 8 bases and J 1 base; bases outside gene matches: 6. CDR1 and CDR2 (germline): SNHLY, FYNNEI. CDR3 length equals 14 residues. CDR3 nucleotide sequence: TGTGCCAGCGAGGGCGGGGGGTCCCAAGAGACCCAGTACTTC. Amino acids: CASEGGGSQETQYF.

The V call is TRBV9, the J call TRBJ2-7; perhaps TRBD1 as D (6 bases). The CDR3 runs to 14 residues. V lost 0 bases and J lost 1, with 8 bases in between. Per the germline V gene, CDR1 is SGDLS and CDR2 is YYNGEE. CDR3: CASSVGQASYEQYF. The CDR3 DNA is TGTGCCAGCAGCGTAGGACAGGCTTCCTACGAGCAGTACTTC.

The rearrangement uses TRBV27 and TRBJ2-7, with 7 nucleotides matching TRBD1. Germline assignment: CDR1 MNHEY and CDR2 SMNVEV (reference sequence). V gave up 3 bases and J gave up 4 bases; unmatched junction bases: 3. The CDR3 consists of 13 residues. In DNA form, the CDR3 reads TGTGCCAGCAGTTTTGGGACAGATTACGAGCAGTACTTC. Translation gives CASSFGTDYEQYF.

The rearrangement links TRBV19 to TRBJ1-2, with TRBD1 identical over 12 bases. Trimming took 5 bases from V and 7 from J; bases not matched to a gene: 5. The V gene's germline CDR1 is LNHDA and CDR2 SQIVND (reference sequence). CDR3 size: 14 residues. The CDR3 DNA is TGTGCCAGTAGTCCTGGGACAGGGGGCTTTGGCTACACCTTC. Protein sequence: CASSPGTGGFGYTF. Full variable domain (rest looked up from reference TRBV19 and TRBJ1-2): DGGITQSPKYLFRKEGQNVTLSCEQNLNHDAMYWYRQDPGQGLRLIYYSQIVNDFQKGDIAEGYSVSREKKESFPLTVTSAQKNPTAFYLCASSPGTGGFGYTFGSGTRLTVV.

This clone was counted between two and nine times. The V and J genes are TRBV7-8 and TRBJ2-5; weak D call: TRBD1 (5 bases). The CDR3 consists of 14 residues. With 4 bases removed from V and 0 bases from J, the gap between germline ends came to 9 bases. The V gene's germline CDR1 is SGHVS and CDR2 FQNEAQ. The CDR3 bases are TGTGCCAGCAGCTCAACAGGTGACCAAGAGACCCAGTACTTC. Translated, it gives CASSSTGDQETQYF.

This clone was counted only a few times. The chain joins TRBV19 to TRBJ1-1, with TRBD1 matching over 7 bases. V dropped 4 bases and J dropped 1; count of bases not matched to a gene: 3. There are 14 residues in the CDR3. Germline V gene lookup returns CDR1 LNHDA and CDR2 SQIVND (reference sequence). The CDR3 coding sequence is TGTGCCAGTAGTACCCGGACAGGGAACACTGAAGCTTTCTTT. Amino acid sequence: CASSTRTGNTEAFF.